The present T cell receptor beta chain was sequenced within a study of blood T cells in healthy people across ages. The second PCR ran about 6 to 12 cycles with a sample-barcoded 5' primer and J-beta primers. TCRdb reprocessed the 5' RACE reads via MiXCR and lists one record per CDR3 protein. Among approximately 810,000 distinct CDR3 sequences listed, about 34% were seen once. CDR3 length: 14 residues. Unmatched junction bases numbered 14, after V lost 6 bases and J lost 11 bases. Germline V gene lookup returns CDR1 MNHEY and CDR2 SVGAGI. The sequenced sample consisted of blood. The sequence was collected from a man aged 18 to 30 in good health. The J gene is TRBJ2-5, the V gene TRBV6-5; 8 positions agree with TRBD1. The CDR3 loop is CASSTTQGGLEQYF. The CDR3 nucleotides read TGTGCCAGCAGCACCACACAGGGGGGCTTGGAGCAGTACTTC.